The 28 T cell receptor beta chains below were found in one sample sequenced in a study of beta chain features in type 1 diabetes. All of the isolated RNA was reverse transcribed, so expressed TCRB transcripts were sequenced. Produced via immunoSEQ multiplex PCR; TCRdb's table is partial and in-frame only. The sample holds around 280,000 clones; over 14% are singletons and the top ten take roughly 0.015%. For these TCRs, the target antigens are not known. Whole-study results and caveats: Among patients with Type 1 diabetes, TCRB CDR3s were moderately but significantly shorter in every one of the four CD4+ subsets.

The source material was naive CD4+ T cells from blood. These receptors were taken from a man aged 18 to 30 with type 1 diabetes.

This sequence joins TRBV19 and TRBJ2-4; D is perhaps TRBD2 (6 bases). The CDR3 covers 14 residues. The germline gives CDR1 LNHDA, CDR2 SQIVND (reference sequence). Deletions cut 7 bases from V and 1 base from J, with 11 bases between. The CDR3 reads CASNTGLAKNIQYF. DNA for the CDR3: TGTGCCAGTAACACGGGACTTGCCAAAAACATTCAGTACTTC.

The chain is built from TRBV6-6 and TRBJ2-3, with TRBD2 matching 9 bases. CDR3 size: 14 residues. V lost 2 bases, J lost 9 bases, and 6 bases stayed unmatched. The germline V gene has CDR1 MNHNY and CDR2 SVGAGI (reference sequence). CDR3 in amino acids: CASSYSRTSETQYF. CDR3 nucleotides: TGTGCCAGCAGTTACAGTAGGACTAGCGAGACGCAGTATTTT.

The V gene is TRBV11-3, the J gene TRBJ2-7; tentatively, D is TRBD2 (5 bases). The CDR3 runs to 15 residues. Germline CDR1 and CDR2: SGHNT and YENEEA. Trimming pared 5 bases from V and 2 bases from J, leaving 16 bases between. CDR3 sequence: CASSQEAATAYEQYF. CDR3 sequence (DNA): TGTGCCAGCAGCCAAGAAGCGGCGACCGCCTACGAGCAGTACTTC.

The table lists this clone with a few counts. The rearrangement links TRBV6-5 to TRBJ2-1, with 8 bases fitting TRBD2. The CDR3 has 15 amino acids. Germline-derived CDR1 and CDR2 are MNHEY and SVGAGI. Trimming took 3 bases from V and 8 from J; bases not matched to a gene: 9. Written as DNA, the CDR3 is TGTGCCAGCAGTTATCTGGTAGGGCGGGAGGATGAGCAGTTCTTC. Its protein product is CASSYLVGREDEQFF.

The chain links TRBV19 to TRBJ1-2, with D perhaps matching TRBD1 (5 bases). CDR1 LNHDA and CDR2 SQIVND come from the germline V gene (reference sequence). CDR3 size: 16 residues. V was trimmed by 0 bases and J by 0 bases, leaving 11 bases between them. Here the CDR3 DNA reads TGTGCCAGTAGTATAGATCGGCGGGACGCTAACTATGGCTACACCTTC. This gives the protein CASSIDRRDANYGYTF. The variable domain in full, with the rest retrieved from reference TRBV19 and TRBJ1-2, is DGGITQSPKYLFRKEGQNVTLSCEQNLNHDAMYWYRQDPGQGLRLIYYSQIVNDFQKGDIAEGYSVSREKKESFPLTVTSAQKNPTAFYLCASSIDRRDANYGYTFGSGTRLTVV.

This clone was seen a handful of times. The rearrangement links TRBV18 to TRBJ1-5; TRBD1 matches at 7 bases. This CDR3 spans 13 amino acids. Per germline, CDR1 KGHSH and CDR2 LQKENI. V lost 5 bases to trimming and J lost 5 bases; unmatched junction nucleotides: 3. CDR3 protein: CASSADRHQPQHF. CDR3 bases: TGTGCCAGCTCAGCGGACAGGCATCAGCCCCAGCATTTT.

This chain links TRBV5-6 with TRBJ2-5; D possibly corresponds to TRBD2 (6 bases). The length of the CDR3 is 14 residues. Germline CDR1 reads SGHDT; CDR2 reads YYEEEE. The V gene lost 3 bases and the J gene lost 8 bases, with 17 bases spanning the gap. The CDR3 protein is CASSSLALPGTQYF. The CDR3 nucleotides read TGTGCCAGCAGCTCACTAGCCCTGCCGGGAACCCAGTACTTC.

The rearrangement uses TRBV7-2 and TRBJ2-1; 8 nucleotides agree with TRBD2. Per the germline V gene, CDR1 is SGHTA and CDR2 is FQGNSA. CDR3 length: 17 amino acids. The trim removed 5 bases at V and 8 bases at J, leaving 17 bases unmatched. The CDR3: CASSTRILAGGGDEQFF. CDR3 coding DNA: TGTGCCAGCAGCACCCGAATCTTGGCGGGGGGCGGCGATGAGCAGTTCTTC.

The table lists this clone with a few counts. The CDR3 loop is CASSSSGGTDTQYF. CDR3 nucleotide sequence: TGTGCCAGCAGCTCCAGCGGGGGCACAGATACGCAGTATTTT. This sequence joins TRBV9 and TRBJ2-3; 7 bases are shared with TRBD2. Germline CDR1 SGDLS, CDR2 YYNGEE. Trimming cost V 4 bases and J 1 base; bases outside gene matches: 3. This CDR3 has 14 amino acids.

This clone has more than one count but fewer than ten. The chain has TRBV15 and TRBJ2-1, with unresolved D. Germline lookup yields CDR1 LNHNV and CDR2 YYDKDF (reference sequence). Trimming stripped 0 bases from V and 0 bases from J, with 9 bases between. The CDR3 has 16 residues. The CDR3 region has the DNA TGTGCCACCAGCAGAGATACTTCCAACTCCTACAATGAGCAGTTCTTC. Encoded protein: CATSRDTSNSYNEQFF.

This chain joins TRBV6-6 and TRBJ1-1; weak D call: TRBD1 (5 bases). The germline V and J ends were trimmed by 2 bases and 0 bases, with 7 bases remaining between them. The CDR3 consists of 14 residues. CDR1 MNHNY and CDR2 SVGAGI come from the germline V gene (reference sequence). CDR3 region: CASSYGGMNTEAFF. The CDR3 DNA follows: TGTGCCAGCAGTTACGGGGGGATGAACACTGAAGCTTTCTTT.

This clone was counted only a few times. The rearrangement links TRBV5-1 to TRBJ1-1; a weak D match, TRBD1 (5 bases). The ends were cut back, 4 bases at V and 1 base at J, with 14 bases in the middle. CDR1 SGHRS and CDR2 YFSETQ come from the germline V gene. This CDR3 contains 15 residues. The CDR3 DNA reads TGCGCCAGCAGCCCGGATGGGGGGACGAACACTGAAGCTTTCTTT. Its translation: CASSPDGGTNTEAFF.

The J gene is TRBJ1-2, the V gene TRBV15; a weak D match, TRBD1 (5 bases). CDR1 is LNHNV and CDR2 is YYDKDF in the germline V gene (reference sequence). The CDR3 consists of 13 residues. Trimming left V 5 bases short and J 6 bases short, with 13 bases between. Written as DNA, the CDR3 is TGTGCCACCAGCGTCAGGGTTTTACATGGCTACACCTTC. It specifies CATSVRVLHGYTF. The full variable domain, completed using reference TRBV15 and TRBJ1-2, is DAMVIQNPRYQVTQFGKPVTLSCSQTLNHNVMYWYQQKSSQAPKLLFHYYDKDFNNEADTPDNFQSRRPNTSFCFLDIRSPGLGDTAMYLCATSVRVLHGYTFGSGTRLTVV.

This rearrangement joins TRBV27 to TRBJ2-2; the match to TRBD1 covers 8 bases. Germline V gene sequence: CDR1 MNHEY, CDR2 SMNVEV (reference sequence). V shed 7 bases and J 5 bases; nucleotides not matched to a gene: 9. The CDR3 is 15 amino acids. The CDR3 here is CASNRFRGLTGELFF. The CDR3 region has the DNA TGTGCCAGCAACAGGTTCAGGGGGCTTACCGGGGAGCTGTTTTTT.

This clone was recorded a few times. This chain uses TRBV28 with TRBJ2-5, with a possible D match to TRBD2 (6 bases). The CDR3 has 15 residues. Germline loops: CDR1 MDHEN, CDR2 SYDVKM. V was cut by 5 bases and J by 4 bases, with 17 bases left in between. The CDR3: CASSPRLGSAETQYF. CDR3 in DNA: TGTGCCAGCAGTCCCCGACTAGGCTCGGCAGAGACCCAGTACTTC. The variable domain in full, completed from reference TRBV28 and TRBJ2-5, reads DVKVTQSSRYLVKRTGEKVFLECVQDMDHENMFWYRQDPGLGLRLIYFSYDVKMKEKGDIPEGYSVSREKKERFSLILESASTNQTSMYLCASSPRLGSAETQYFGPGTRLLVL.

The chain links TRBV5-6 to TRBJ2-5, with a possible D match to TRBD2 (6 bases). The CDR3 spans 15 residues. Trimming pared 4 bases from V and 5 bases from J, leaving 18 bases between. The germline gives CDR1 SGHDT, CDR2 YYEEEE. For the CDR3, the DNA is TGTGCCAGCAGCCCCCCTCACGGGGGTGGGGAGACCCAGTACTTC. Its protein product is CASSPPHGGGETQYF.

In this sample, this clone turned up a few times. The DNA of the CDR3 is TGCGCCAGCAGCCTCAGGGTTGGGTCCTTAGGCGGTTCACCCCTCCACTTT. This encodes CASSLRVGSLGGSPLHF. The V call is TRBV4-3, the J call TRBJ1-6, with D tentatively TRBD1 (5 bases). This CDR3 is 17 amino acids long. Trimming removed 4 bases at V and 9 bases at J, with 22 bases between. CDR1 is LGHNA and CDR2 is YSLEER in the germline V gene.

The chain couples TRBV5-4 to TRBJ2-5; D is possibly TRBD1 (6 bases). V was clipped by 6 bases and J by 4 bases, with 22 bases between them. The CDR3 is 16 amino acids. CDR1 is SGHNT and CDR2 is YYREEE in the germline V gene (reference sequence). This CDR3 reads CASTSKGPFRGETQYF. CDR3 bases: TGTGCCAGCACCTCGAAGGGACCCTTCAGGGGAGAGACCCAGTACTTC.

As for this clone: Additional DNA sequences in this sample encode the identical CDR3. The J gene is TRBJ2-7, the V gene TRBV7-9; 7 bases are a match to TRBD2. Germline trimming cut 4 bases from V and 6 bases from J; bases unmatched to any gene: 0. This CDR3 has 11 residues. CDR1 and CDR2 (germline): SEHNR, FQNEAQ (reference sequence). DNA of the CDR3: TGTGCCAGCAGCTCGGGAGGCGAGCAGTACTTC. Protein product: CASSSGGEQYF.

With regard to this clone: Other DNA sequences of this sample code for an identical CDR3. This chain links TRBV6-6 with TRBJ1-2; D might be TRBD1 (5 bases). V was shortened by 6 bases and J by 4 bases, with 9 bases between the two germline ends. CDR3 size: 12 residues. Germline V lookup: CDR1 MNHNY, CDR2 SVGAGI (reference sequence). CDR3 nucleotides: TGTGCCAGCAGGGGGGGAGTCTATGGCTACACCTTC. Translating gives CASRGGVYGYTF.

In this sample, this clone turned up a few times. The chain joins TRBV11-2 to TRBJ2-7, with 14 positions matching TRBD2. The CDR3 has 19 amino acids. Per the germline V gene, CDR1 is SGHAT and CDR2 is FQNNGV. Trimming cost V 5 bases and J 0 bases; bases outside gene matches: 12. The CDR3 spells CASSPLRTSGGIYSYEQYF. CDR3 coding DNA: TGTGCCAGCAGCCCCCTCCGGACTAGCGGGGGGATTTACTCCTACGAGCAGTACTTC.

This clone was seen only a few times. The chain employs TRBV5-1 and TRBJ2-2; the D gene is possibly TRBD2 (5 bases). Germline CDR1 is SGHRS and CDR2 is YFSETQ. The CDR3 extends over 13 amino acids. V lost 5 bases, J lost 4 bases, and 9 bases lay in between. The CDR3, as DNA: TGCGCCAGCAGGGAGGACTTCACCGGGGAGCTGTTTTTT. It translates to CASREDFTGELFF.

This clone was counted only a few times. V is TRBV4-1 and J is TRBJ2-1; the match to TRBD2 covers 7 bases. Germline CDR1 is MGHRA and CDR2 is YSYEKL. CDR3 size: 16 residues. Germline trimming cut 4 bases from V and 8 bases from J; bases unmatched to any gene: 14. The CDR3 sequence is CASSPIPRGSMYEQFF. The CDR3 bases are TGCGCCAGCAGCCCCATTCCCCGCGGGAGCATGTATGAGCAGTTCTTC.

This clone was observed a few times. The V call is TRBV5-1, the J call TRBJ2-1, with D unresolved. The CDR3 is 13 amino acids. V was clipped by 4 bases and J by 6 bases, with 11 bases between them. The germline V gene has CDR1 SGHRS and CDR2 YFSETQ. DNA of the CDR3: TGCGCCAGCAGCCCGGTCGCTACCAATGAGCAGTTCTTC. This encodes CASSPVATNEQFF.

In its sample, this clone was seen a few times. The V and J genes are TRBV30 and TRBJ1-6; 9 bases align to TRBD1. The V segment lost 0 bases and the J segment 10 bases; nucleotides outside the gene matches: 4. CDR3 size: 14 residues. Germline CDR1 GTSNPN, CDR2 SVGIG (reference sequence). CDR3 sequence reads: CAWSVVTGGSPLHF. CDR3 DNA: TGTGCCTGGAGTGTAGTGACAGGGGGATCACCCCTCCACTTT.

This rearrangement joins TRBV9 to TRBJ1-2; no definite D call. This CDR3 region has 15 residues. The germline V gene has CDR1 SGDLS and CDR2 YYNGEE. Trimming took 7 bases from V and 0 from J, leaving 16 bases between them. CDR3 amino acids: CASGSPGSSNYGYTF. CDR3 in DNA: TGTGCCAGCGGGTCACCGGGGTCGTCTAACTATGGCTACACCTTC.

This clone has a handful of counts. The chain employs TRBV5-1 and TRBJ2-7, with 10 positions matching TRBD2. In germline, CDR1 is SGHRS, CDR2 YFSETQ. Trimming cost V 2 bases and J 2 bases; bases outside gene matches: 1. The CDR3 is 14 amino acids. As DNA, the CDR3 is TGCGCCAGCAGCTTTACTAGCGGGACCTACGAGCAGTACTTC. Translation: CASSFTSGTYEQYF.

The chain combines TRBV27 with TRBJ2-2; 8 nucleotides align to TRBD1. The trim removed 2 bases at V and 4 bases at J, leaving 3 bases unmatched. Germline CDR1 and CDR2: MNHEY and SMNVEV (reference sequence). The length of the CDR3 is 15 residues. This CDR3 is CASSLQGAGTGELFF. The CDR3, as DNA: TGTGCCAGCAGTTTACAGGGGGCGGGCACCGGGGAGCTGTTTTTT.